Sequencing of this T cell receptor beta chain was carried out in a study of blood T cell repertoires in COVID-19. CDR3 length: 12 residues. Trimming took 6 bases from V and 1 from J, leaving 5 bases between them. The germline CDR1 and CDR2 sequences are MNHEY and SMNVEV (reference sequence). Profiled with immunoSEQ multiplex PCR; TCRdb holds only in-frame clones, not every one. The sample has about 46,000 clones, about 89% seen once. V and J are TRBV27 and TRBJ2-3; D not resolved. The source of this sequence is a human donor in a cohort sampled during active COVID-19. Material: peripheral blood. The DNA for the CDR3 is TGTGCCAGCAGCCTCGGCACAGATACGCAGTATTTT. Its translation: CASSLGTDTQYF.